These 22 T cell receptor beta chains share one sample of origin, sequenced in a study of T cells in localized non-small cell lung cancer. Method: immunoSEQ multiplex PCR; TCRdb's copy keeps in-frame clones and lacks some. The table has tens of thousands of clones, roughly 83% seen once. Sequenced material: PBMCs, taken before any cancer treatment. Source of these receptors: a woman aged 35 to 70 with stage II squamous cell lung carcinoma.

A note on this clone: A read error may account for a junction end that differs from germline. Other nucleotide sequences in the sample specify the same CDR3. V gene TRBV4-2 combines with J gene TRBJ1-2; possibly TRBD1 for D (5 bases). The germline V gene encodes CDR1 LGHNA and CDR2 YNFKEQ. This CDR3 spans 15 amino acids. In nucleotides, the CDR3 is TGTGCCAGCAGCCAAGATCAGGACACCCACTATGGCTACACTTTC. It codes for CASSQDQDTHYGYTF.

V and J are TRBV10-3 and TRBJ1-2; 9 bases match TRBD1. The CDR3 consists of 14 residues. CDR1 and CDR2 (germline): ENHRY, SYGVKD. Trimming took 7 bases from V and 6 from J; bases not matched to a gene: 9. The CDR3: CAITDTGGGNGYTF. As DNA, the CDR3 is TGTGCCATCACCGACACAGGGGGCGGGAATGGCTACACCTTC.

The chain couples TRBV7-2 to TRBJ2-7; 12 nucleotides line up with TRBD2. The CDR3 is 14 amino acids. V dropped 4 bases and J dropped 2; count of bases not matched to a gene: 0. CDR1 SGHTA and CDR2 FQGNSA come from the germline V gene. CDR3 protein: CASSWTSGAYEQYF. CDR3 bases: TGTGCCAGCAGCTGGACTAGCGGGGCCTACGAGCAGTACTTC.

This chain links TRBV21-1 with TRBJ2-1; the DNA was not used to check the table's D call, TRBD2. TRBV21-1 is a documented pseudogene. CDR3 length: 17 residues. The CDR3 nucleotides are TGTGCCAGCAGCAAAGGAACTAGCGGGAGGCCTTACAATGAGCAGTTCTTC. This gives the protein CASSKGTSGRPYNEQFF.

The CDR3 loop reads CASSFSGGAFAEQFF. Written as DNA, the CDR3 is TGTGCCAGTAGTTTTAGCGGGGGGGCCTTCGCTGAGCAGTTCTTC. The chain employs TRBV19 and TRBJ2-1, with 11 bases identical to TRBD2. The CDR3 runs to 15 residues. V dropped 5 bases and J dropped 9; count of bases not matched to a gene: 9. Germline CDR1 is LNHDA and CDR2 is SQIVND (reference sequence).

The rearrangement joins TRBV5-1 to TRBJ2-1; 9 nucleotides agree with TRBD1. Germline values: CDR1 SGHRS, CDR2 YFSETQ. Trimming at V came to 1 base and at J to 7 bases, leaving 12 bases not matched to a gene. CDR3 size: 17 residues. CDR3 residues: CASSLLPPGQGLNEQFF. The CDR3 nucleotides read TGCGCCAGCAGCTTGCTTCCACCGGGACAGGGCTTGAATGAGCAGTTCTTC.

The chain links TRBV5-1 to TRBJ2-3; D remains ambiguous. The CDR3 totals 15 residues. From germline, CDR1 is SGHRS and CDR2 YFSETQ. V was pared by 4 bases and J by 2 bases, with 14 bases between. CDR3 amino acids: CASSPGGNPTDTQYF. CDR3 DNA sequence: TGCGCCAGCAGCCCGGGTGGTAACCCCACAGATACGCAGTATTTT.

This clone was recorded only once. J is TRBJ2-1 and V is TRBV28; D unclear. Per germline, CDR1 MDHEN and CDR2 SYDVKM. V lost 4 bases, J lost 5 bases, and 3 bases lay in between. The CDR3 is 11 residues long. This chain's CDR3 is CASSWDNEQFF. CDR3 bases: TGTGCCAGCAGTTGGGACAATGAGCAGTTCTTC.

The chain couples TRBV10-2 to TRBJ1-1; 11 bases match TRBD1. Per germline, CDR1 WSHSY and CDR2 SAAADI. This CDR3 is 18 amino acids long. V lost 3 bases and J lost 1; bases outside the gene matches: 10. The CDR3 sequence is CASSDNPGQGAGNTEAFF. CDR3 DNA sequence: TGCGCCAGCAGTGATAACCCCGGACAGGGGGCCGGGAACACTGAAGCTTTCTTT.

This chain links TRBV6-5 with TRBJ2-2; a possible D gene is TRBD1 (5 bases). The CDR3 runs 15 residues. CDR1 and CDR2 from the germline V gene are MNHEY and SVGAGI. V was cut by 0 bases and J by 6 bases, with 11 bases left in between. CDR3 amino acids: CASSYSLTGPGELFF. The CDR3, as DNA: TGTGCCAGCAGTTACTCCCTTACAGGCCCCGGGGAGCTGTTTTTT.

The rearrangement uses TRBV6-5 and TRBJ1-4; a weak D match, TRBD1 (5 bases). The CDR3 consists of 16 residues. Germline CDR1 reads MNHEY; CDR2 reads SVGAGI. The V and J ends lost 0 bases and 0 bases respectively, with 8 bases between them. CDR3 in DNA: TGTGCCAGCAGTTACTCCACAGGCGCAACTAATGAAAAACTGTTTTTT. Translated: CASSYSTGATNEKLFF.

The CDR3 DNA reads as TGTGCCAGCAGCCAGCAGGGCAGGGGGGTCGAACACAATGAGCAGTTCTTC. The encoded protein is CASSQQGRGVEHNEQFF. This chain joins TRBV9 and TRBJ2-1; possibly TRBD1 for D (7 bases). Per germline, CDR1 SGDLS and CDR2 YYNGEE. The CDR3 totals 17 residues. Trimming pared 4 bases from V and 5 bases from J, leaving 22 bases between.

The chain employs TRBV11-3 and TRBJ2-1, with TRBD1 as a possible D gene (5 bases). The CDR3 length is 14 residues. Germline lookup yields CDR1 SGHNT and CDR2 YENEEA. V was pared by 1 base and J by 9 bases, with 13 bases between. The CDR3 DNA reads TGTGCCAGCAGCTTAGGGGGCGCCCGAGGTGAGCAGTTCTTC. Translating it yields CASSLGGARGEQFF.

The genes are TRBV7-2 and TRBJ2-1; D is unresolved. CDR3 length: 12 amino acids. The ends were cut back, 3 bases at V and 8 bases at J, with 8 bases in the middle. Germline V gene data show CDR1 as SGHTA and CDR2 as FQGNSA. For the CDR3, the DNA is TGTGCCAGCAGCTTTTTTGATTATGAGCAGTTCTTC. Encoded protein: CASSFFDYEQFF.

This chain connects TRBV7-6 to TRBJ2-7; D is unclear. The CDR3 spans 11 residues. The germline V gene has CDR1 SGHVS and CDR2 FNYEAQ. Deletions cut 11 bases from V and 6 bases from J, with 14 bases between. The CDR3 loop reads CAQCRRCEQYV. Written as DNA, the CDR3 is TGTGCCCAGTGTAGACGGTGCGAGCAGTACGTC.

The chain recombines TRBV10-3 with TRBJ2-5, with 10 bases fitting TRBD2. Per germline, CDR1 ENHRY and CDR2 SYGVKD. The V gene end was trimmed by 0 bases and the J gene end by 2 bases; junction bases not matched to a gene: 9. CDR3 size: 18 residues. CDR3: CAISESRASGGSQETQYF. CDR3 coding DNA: TGTGCCATCAGTGAGTCGAGGGCTAGCGGGGGCTCACAAGAGACCCAGTACTTC.

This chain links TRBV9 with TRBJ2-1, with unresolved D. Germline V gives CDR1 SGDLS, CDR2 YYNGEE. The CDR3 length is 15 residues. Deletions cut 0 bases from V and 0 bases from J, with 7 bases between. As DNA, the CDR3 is TGTGCCAGCAGCGTAGAAGGCCTCTCCTACAATGAGCAGTTCTTC. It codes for CASSVEGLSYNEQFF.

The CDR3 region has the DNA TGTGCCAGCAACCCAGGGCCGCAAGAGCAGTACTTC. This gives the protein CASNPGPQEQYF. V and J are TRBV9 and TRBJ2-7; possibly TRBD1 for D (5 bases). Trimming shortened V by 6 bases and J by 7 bases, and 14 bases separated the two germline ends. CDR1 and CDR2 (germline): SGDLS, YYNGEE. There are 12 residues in the CDR3. The complete variable domain, with remaining parts taken from reference TRBV9 and TRBJ2-7, reads DSGVTQTPKHLITATGQRVTLRCSPRSGDLSVYWYQQSLDQGLQFLIQYYNGEERAKGNILERFSAQQFPDLHSELNLSSLELGDSALYFCASNPGPQEQYFGPGTRLTVT.

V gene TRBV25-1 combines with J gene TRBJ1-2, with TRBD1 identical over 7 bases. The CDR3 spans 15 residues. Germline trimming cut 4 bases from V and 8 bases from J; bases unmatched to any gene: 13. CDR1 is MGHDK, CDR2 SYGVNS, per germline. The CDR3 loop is CASSGGTVLGGGYTF. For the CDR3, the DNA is TGTGCCAGCAGTGGGGGGACAGTCCTTGGGGGGGGCTACACCTTC.

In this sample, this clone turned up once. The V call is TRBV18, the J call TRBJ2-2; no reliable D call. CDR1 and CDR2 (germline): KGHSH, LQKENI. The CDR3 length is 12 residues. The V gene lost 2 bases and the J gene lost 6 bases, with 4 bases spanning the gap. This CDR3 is CASSPSSGELFF. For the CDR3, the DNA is TGTGCCAGCTCACCAAGTTCCGGGGAGCTGTTTTTT. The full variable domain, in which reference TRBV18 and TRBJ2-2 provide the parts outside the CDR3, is NAGVMQNPRHLVRRRGQEARLRCSPMKGHSHVYWYRQLPEEGLKFMVYLQKENIIDESGMPKERFSAEFPKEGPSILRIQQVVRGDSAAYFCASSPSSGELFFGEGSRLTVL.

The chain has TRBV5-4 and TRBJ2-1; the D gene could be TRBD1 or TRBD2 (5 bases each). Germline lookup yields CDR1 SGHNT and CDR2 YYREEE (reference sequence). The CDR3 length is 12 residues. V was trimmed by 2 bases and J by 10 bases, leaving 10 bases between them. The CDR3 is CASSFGTAEQFF. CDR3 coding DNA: TGTGCCAGCAGCTTCGGGACCGCGGAGCAGTTCTTC.

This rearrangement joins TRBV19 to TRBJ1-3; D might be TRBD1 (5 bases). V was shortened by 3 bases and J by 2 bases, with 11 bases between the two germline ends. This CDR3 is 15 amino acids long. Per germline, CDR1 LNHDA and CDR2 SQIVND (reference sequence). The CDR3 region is CASSIIGGPGNTIYF. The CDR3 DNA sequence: TGTGCCAGTAGTATTATCGGGGGACCTGGAAACACCATATATTTT.